These T cell receptor beta chains were read from a single sample in a study of cytomegalovirus exposure and HLA in healthy donors. Measured with immunoSEQ multiplex PCR; TCRdb has only the in-frame clones, and not every one. The sample shows about 100,000 clones, over 75% of them seen only once. The specimen sequenced was PBMCs. The receptors here all came from a woman aged 18-29 years in good health and CMV-seronegative. Both conserved end residues are part of each CDR3. Each record gives: J gene, V gene, D gene, clone size, CDR3 DNA, CDR3 protein. A D gene is named only where the DNA matches it firmly. Rows give clone size only sometimes, using once, few, many, or a class for an expanded clone.

TRBJ2-7,TRBV27,TRBD1,NA,TGTGCCAGCAGTCCCGACCGGGACAGATACGAGCAGTACTTC,CASSPDRDRYEQYF
TRBJ2-3,TRBV2,TRBD2,NA,TGTGCCAGCACCCGAGGGGGACTAGCGGGCCTTTTT,CASTRGGLAGLF
TRBJ2-7,TRBV7-3,NA,NA,TGTGCCAGCAGCTTAGGTGGGGGGAACCGGGAGCAGTACTTC,CASSLGGGNREQYF
TRBJ2-1,TRBV30,TRBD2,NA,TGTGCCTGGAGTTCTACTAGGACTAGCGGGGACTACAATGAGCAGTTCTTC,CAWSSTRTSGDYNEQFF
TRBJ1-3,TRBV10-3,NA,NA,TGTGCCATTTGGGCGCTGGGAAACACCATATATTTT,CAIWALGNTIYF
TRBJ1-4,TRBV7-9,TRBD1,NA,TGTGCCAGCACCCGAGGGACAGGGCGAGAAAAACTGTTTTTT,CASTRGTGREKLFF
TRBJ2-7,TRBV6-1,TRBD1,NA,TGTGCCAGCACCCGACCAGGGACAGCGGCCGAGCAGTACTTC,CASTRPGTAAEQYF
TRBJ2-7,TRBV5-1,NA,NA,TGCGCCAGCAGCCTGAGACACGAACCCTACGAGCAGTACTTC,CASSLRHEPYEQYF
TRBJ1-5,TRBV2,NA,NA,TGTGCCAGCAGTTACAGAAGTGAACGACAGCCCCAGCATTTT,CASSYRSERQPQHF
TRBJ2-1,TRBV11-2,NA,NA,TGTGCCAGCAGGATAGGGGCCCTCTACAATGAGCAGTTCTTC,CASRIGALYNEQFF
TRBJ1-1,TRBV5-8,NA,once,TGTGCCAGCAGCAGGGGGAGGGGGGCCGGCTCTGAAGCTTTCTTT,CASSRGRGAGSEAFF
TRBJ1-5,TRBV28,NA,NA,TGTGCCAGCAGCAAAACAGGGCCCAATCAGCCCCAGCATTTT,CASSKTGPNQPQHF
TRBJ1-3,TRBV7-9,TRBD1,NA,TGTGCCAGCAGCTTAAGGACAGGGACTGGAAACACCATATATTTT,CASSLRTGTGNTIYF
TRBJ2-7,TRBV29-1,NA,NA,TGCAGCGTTGAAGGCCAGGCCCCCTACGAGCAGTACTTC,CSVEGQAPYEQYF
TRBJ1-6,TRBV2,TRBD1,NA,TGTGCCAGCGGACAGGGGATTACTTCACCCCTCCACTTT,CASGQGITSPLHF
TRBJ2-1,TRBV7-8,NA,NA,TGTGCCAGCAGCTTAGGTCGGGGGACGTACAATGAGCAGTTCTTC,CASSLGRGTYNEQFF
TRBJ2-7,TRBV18,TRBD1,NA,TGTGCCAGCTCACCACCGACAGGGGTCCACGAGCAGTACTTC,CASSPPTGVHEQYF
TRBJ2-7,TRBV2,NA,NA,TGTGCCAGCAGTGAAAGGGGCAGGGGCAACGAGCAGTACTTC,CASSERGRGNEQYF
TRBJ1-6,TRBV28,TRBD1,NA,TGTGCCAGCAGTTCATCCGGGACAGGGAATTCACCCCTCCACTTT,CASSSSGTGNSPLHF
TRBJ2-1,TRBV7-3,NA,NA,TGTGCCAGCAGCTTAACGAGGGACATAAGCTTAGGGGAGCAGTTCTTC,CASSLTRDISLGEQFF
TRBJ2-2,TRBV28,TRBD2,NA,TGTGCCAGCAGAAAGGTCGGGGGGGGCGGCGGGGAGCTGTTTTTT,CASRKVGGGGGELFF
TRBJ2-1,TRBV7-8,NA,NA,TGTGCCAGCAGCTTAGCGGGGGGCTACAATGAGCAGTTCTTC,CASSLAGGYNEQFF
TRBJ2-7,TRBV6-5,TRBD1,few,TGTGCCAGCAGTTACAGTGGGACAGCCTACGAGCAGTACTTC,CASSYSGTAYEQYF
TRBJ1-2,TRBV27,NA,NA,TGTGCCAGCAGTCCGACAGGAGACTATGGCTACACCTTC,CASSPTGDYGYTF
TRBJ2-4,TRBV2,NA,NA,TGTGCCAGCAGCGACAGGGCCAAAAACATTCAGTACTTC,CASSDRAKNIQYF